A selection of T cell receptor beta chains follows, all from one sample in a study of cytomegalovirus exposure and HLA in healthy donors. Data came from immunoSEQ multiplex PCR; TCRdb stores just in-frame clones and leaves some out. The sample holds under 300,000 clones; 65% to 90% are singletons and the top ten take over 0.95%. Sequencing was carried out using PBMCs. These receptor sequences come from a woman aged 18-29 years in good health and CMV-seronegative. The CDR3 runs from the conserved cysteine through the conserved F or W. A D gene is named only where the DNA matches it firmly. Not every row has a clone size; where given, it reads once, few, many or a size class.

v_call	j_call	d_call	clone_size	cdr3_nt	cdr3_aa
TRBV11-2	TRBJ2-7	.	.	TGTGCCAGCAGCCTAGTCCTCAGTGGCATTTCCTACGAGCAGTACTTC	CASSLVLSGISYEQYF
TRBV9	TRBJ1-2	TRBD1	.	TGTGCCAGCAGCCCTCAGACAGGGGCCTATGGCTACACCTTC	CASSPQTGAYGYTF
TRBV30	TRBJ2-2	.	.	TGTGCCTGGTCTCCGGGTCATGGGGGGGAGCTGTTTTTT	CAWSPGHGGELFF
TRBV7-8	TRBJ2-3	TRBD2	.	TGTGCCAGCAGCTTTAGACTAGCGGGAGGTGGAGGAGATACGCAGTATTTT	CASSFRLAGGGGDTQYF
TRBV11-2	TRBJ2-7	.	.	TGTGCCAGCAGCAGGGAGTACGAGCAGTACTTC	CASSREYEQYF
TRBV7-8	TRBJ2-1	TRBD2	.	TGTGCCAGCAGCTTATCCGGGGGGGCCTTGTGGAATGAGCAGTTCTTC	CASSLSGGALWNEQFF
TRBV7-8	TRBJ1-1	.	.	TGTGCCAGCAGCTTAGCGCCGGGTGGGAACACTGAAGCTTTCTTT	CASSLAPGGNTEAFF
TRBV29-1	TRBJ2-1	TRBD2	.	TGCAGCGTTGAAGATTGGGGGGGGACTAGCGGGAGGAATGAGCAGTTCTTC	CSVEDWGGTSGRNEQFF
TRBV5-1	TRBJ2-5	.	.	TGCGCCAGCACCCCAACCCGGGGGAGTGAGACCCAGTACTTC	CASTPTRGSETQYF
TRBV5-1	TRBJ1-1	.	once	TGCGCCAGCAGCTTGGCGGGGGGCCCCACTGAAGCTTTCTTT	CASSLAGGPTEAFF
TRBV11-3	TRBJ2-1	TRBD1	.	TGTGCCAGCAGCTCGGGCAGGAGACAGGGGGCAGATGAGCAGTTCTTC	CASSSGRRQGADEQFF
TRBV2	TRBJ1-2	.	.	TGTGCCAGCAGTGTGGGGCAGGGGAACTATGGCTACACCTTC	CASSVGQGNYGYTF
TRBV6-5	TRBJ2-7	TRBD1	.	TGTGCCAGCACGGGACAGGGGGGAACCTACGAGCAGTACTTC	CASTGQGGTYEQYF
TRBV9	TRBJ2-2	.	once	TGTGCCAGCAGCGTAGTCCAGGCGCCCACCGGGGAGCTGTTTTTT	CASSVVQAPTGELFF
TRBV5-1	TRBJ2-1	TRBD2	.	TGCGCCAGCAGCCCAGGGACTAGCTCCTACAATGAGCGAAAGTTCTTC	CASSPGTSSYNERKFF
TRBV6-1	TRBJ2-2	.	.	TGTGCCAGCAGTGTACGTCCCGAGGGCACCGGGGAGCTGTTTTTT	CASSVRPEGTGELFF
TRBV28	TRBJ1-2	.	.	TGTGCCAGCAGTACACAGGGATTAGGAGGCTATGGCTACACCTTC	CASSTQGLGGYGYTF
TRBV19	TRBJ1-1	.	.	TGTGCCAGTAGCCACAGTTCCATGAACACTGAAGCTTTCTTT	CASSHSSMNTEAFF
TRBV19	TRBJ2-7	TRBD2	.	TGTGCCAGTAGTATAGTAGGCCTAGCGGGGGACGAGCAGTACTTC	CASSIVGLAGDEQYF
TRBV30	TRBJ1-6	TRBD1	.	TGTGCCTGGGGAAGGACAGGGGGTTCACCCCTCCACTTT	CAWGRTGGSPLHF
TRBV7-8	TRBJ1-2	.	.	TGTGCCAGCAGCTTAGAGTACAGAAACTATGGCTACACCTTC	CASSLEYRNYGYTF
TRBV2	TRBJ1-2	.	.	TGTGCCAGCAGTGAATATAAATCTAACTATGGCTACACCTTC	CASSEYKSNYGYTF
TRBV29-1	TRBJ1-4	.	.	TGCAGCGTTGGGGGGGGAAATGAAAAACTGTTTTTT	CSVGGGNEKLFF
TRBV30	TRBJ1-4	TRBD1	.	TGTGCCTGGAGCCCCTTGGGACAGTCCGGGGAAAAACTGTTTTTT	CAWSPLGQSGEKLFF
TRBV2	TRBJ2-7	TRBD2	.	TGTGCCAGCAGTGTCACTAGCGGTTCCTACGAGCAGTACTTC	CASSVTSGSYEQYF
TRBV2	TRBJ2-1	.	.	TGTGCCATCGGACGGGGGATAGAGGATGGCAATGAGCAGTTCTTC	CAIGRGIEDGNEQFF
TRBV7-9	TRBJ1-1	.	once	TGTGCCAGCAGCTTAGGATGGGGGCGCCGGGGTGAAGCTTTCTTT	CASSLGWGRRGEAFF
TRBV13	TRBJ2-5	.	once	TGTGCCAGCAGCTTCGGATGGACAAACGGAGAGACCCAGTACTTC	CASSFGWTNGETQYF
TRBV28	TRBJ1-6	TRBD1	.	TGTGCCAGCAGTTCCGGGACAGTTCCACCCCTCCACTTT	CASSSGTVPPLHF